One sample yielded the 24 T cell receptor beta chains listed below, sequenced in a study of blood T cells in healthy people across ages. A second PCR of roughly 7 to 11 cycles used a sample-barcoded 5' primer and a J-beta primer mix. TCRdb called the 5' RACE reads again in MiXCR, with one record for every CDR3 protein. The repertoire includes approximately 290,000 distinct CDR3 sequences, about 25% of them detected once, and 29% sits in the top ten. The sequenced material came from blood. The receptors derive from a woman aged 70 to 79 in good health.

The chain recombines TRBV9 with TRBJ2-7, with D possibly matching TRBD2 (6 bases). V lost 0 bases to trimming and J lost 2 bases, with 12 bases between them. CDR1 and CDR2 (germline): SGDLS, YYNGEE. The CDR3 loop spans 15 amino acids. The CDR3 protein is CASSVDVRGAYEQYF. The CDR3 DNA reads TGTGCCAGCAGCGTAGATGTGCGGGGAGCCTACGAGCAGTACTTC.

This clonotype was recorded a few times. This chain joins TRBV12-3 or TRBV12-4 and TRBJ1-1, with D possibly TRBD1 on 5 matching bases. The CDR3 runs 15 residues. Trimming shortened V by 6 bases and J by 1 base, and 15 bases separated the two germline ends. The CDR3 nucleotides are TGTGCCAGCAGGGCGACCAGGGTACCGAACACTGAAGCTTTCTTT. As protein: CASRATRVPNTEAFF.

This chain joins TRBV18 and TRBJ1-1, with 10 bases identical to TRBD1. Germline V gene sequence: CDR1 KGHSH, CDR2 LQKENI. This CDR3 spans 15 amino acids. With 3 bases clipped from V and 5 bases from J, the junction kept 6 bases outside the gene matches. CDR3 sequence reads: CASSPRTGGSTEAFF. CDR3 coding DNA: TGTGCCAGCTCACCGAGGACAGGGGGGAGTACTGAAGCTTTCTTT.

The J gene is TRBJ2-5, the V gene TRBV28; D is perhaps TRBD2 (5 bases). The CDR3 totals 15 residues. V was clipped by 4 bases and J by 9 bases, with 21 bases between them. Germline V gene lookup returns CDR1 MDHEN and CDR2 SYDVKM. The CDR3 protein is CASSSRTGSVEAQYF. Here the CDR3 DNA reads TGTGCCAGCAGTTCTCGAACGGGTAGTGTGGAGGCCCAGTACTTC. The whole variable domain, remainder taken from reference TRBV28 and TRBJ2-5, is DVKVTQSSRYLVKRTGEKVFLECVQDMDHENMFWYRQDPGLGLRLIYFSYDVKMKEKGDIPEGYSVSREKKERFSLILESASTNQTSMYLCASSSRTGSVEAQYFGPGTRLLVL.

The genes are TRBV7-2 and TRBJ1-1, with a tentative D call TRBD1 (5 bases). The CDR3 spans 14 residues. CDR1 and CDR2 from the germline V gene are SGHTA and FQGNSA. V lost 3 bases to trimming and J lost 0 bases, with 8 bases between them. The CDR3 is CASSFGGMNTEAFF. The CDR3 nucleotides are TGTGCCAGCAGCTTTGGGGGAATGAACACTGAAGCTTTCTTT. Full variable domain (missing parts from reference TRBV7-2 and TRBJ1-1): GAGVSQSPSNKVTEKGKDVELRCDPISGHTALYWYRQSLGQGLEFLIYFQGNSAPDKSGLPSDRFSAERTGGSVSTLTIQRTQQEDSAVYLCASSFGGMNTEAFFGQGTRLTVV.

The genes are TRBV7-2 and TRBJ1-6; D is unclear. The germline CDR1 and CDR2 sequences are SGHTA and FQGNSA. V was pared by 5 bases and J by 8 bases, with 10 bases between. CDR3 length equals 13 residues. The CDR3 nucleotides read TGTGCCAGCAGCCCCCGGCCAGATTCACCCCTCCACTTT. It translates to CASSPRPDSPLHF.

The J gene is TRBJ2-5, the V gene TRBV12-3 or TRBV12-4, with D tentatively TRBD2 (5 bases). The V gene lost 1 base and the J gene lost 3 bases, with 6 bases spanning the gap. This CDR3 contains 13 residues. CDR3 sequence (DNA): TGTGCCAGCAGTTTAGAGCGGAAAGAGACCCAGTACTTC. Amino acid sequence: CASSLERKETQYF.

This chain links TRBV21-1 with TRBJ2-3; the table gives TRBD2 as D, unverified against the DNA. TRBV21-1 is a pseudogene. The CDR3 runs to 16 residues. The CDR3 loop reads CASSGRTPTGTDTQYF. CDR3 coding DNA: TGTGCCAGCAGCGGACGGACTCCAACTGGCACAGATACGCAGTATTTT.

The chain links TRBV10-3 to TRBJ2-4; 8 bases align to TRBD2. This CDR3 comprises 15 residues. With 2 bases clipped from V and 3 bases from J, the junction kept 3 bases outside the gene matches. Germline values: CDR1 ENHRY, CDR2 SYGVKD. This CDR3 reads CAISEGAGGKNIQYF. For the CDR3, the DNA is TGTGCCATCAGTGAGGGCGCGGGGGGCAAAAACATTCAGTACTTC.

The rearrangement links TRBV6-1 to TRBJ2-7; 9 nucleotides match TRBD1. The J call is uncertain, as TRBJ2-1 better fits the DNA end. Germline V CDR1 and CDR2: MNHNS, SASEGT. The CDR3 extends over 15 amino acids. CDR3 region: CASSETGTGYDEQFF. Written as DNA, the CDR3 is TGTGCCAGCAGTGAGACCGGGACAGGGTACGATGAGCAGTTCTTC.

The rearrangement joins TRBV15 to TRBJ2-2, with 9 bases that match TRBD2. V gave up 0 bases and J gave up 4 bases; unmatched junction bases: 6. Germline V gene sequence: CDR1 LNHNV, CDR2 YYDKDF (reference sequence). The CDR3 contains 17 residues. The CDR3 DNA is TGTGCCACCAGCAGAGATCCCACTAGCGGGCTCACCGGGGAGCTGTTTTTT. The encoded protein is CATSRDPTSGLTGELFF.

This clonotype was observed a handful of times. The V call is TRBV2, the J call TRBJ1-4; no clear D. Germline V gene sequence: CDR1 SNHLY, CDR2 FYNNEI. The V end lost 6 bases, the J end lost 8 bases, and 13 bases lay between the germline ends. This CDR3 has 13 amino acids. CDR3 loop: CASSVVPGEKLFF. CDR3 sequence (DNA): TGTGCCAGCAGCGTAGTACCGGGCGAAAAACTGTTTTTT.

This clonotype showed up just a few times. The chain has TRBV5-1 and TRBJ2-4; TRBD1 might be the D (7 bases). The CDR3 sequence is 15 residues long. Trimming left V 1 base short and J 3 bases short, with 11 bases between. Germline V gene sequence: CDR1 SGHRS, CDR2 YFSETQ. The DNA of the CDR3 is TGCGCCAGCAGCTTGAGGGGGGACAGCAAAAACATTCAGTACTTC. Translating gives CASSLRGDSKNIQYF.

The chain has TRBV25-1 and TRBJ1-4; 9 nucleotides align to TRBD1. The CDR3 loop spans 17 amino acids. Looked up from germline, CDR1 is MGHDK and CDR2 is SYGVNS. V was pared by 6 bases and J by 0 bases, with 8 bases of the junction left unmatched. CDR3 DNA sequence: TGTGCCAGCAGCCAAACGGACAGGGGAGCAACTAATGAAAAACTGTTTTTT. This encodes CASSQTDRGATNEKLFF.

This clonotype turned up a few times. For the CDR3, the DNA is TGTGCCAGCAGCCACGCTAGCGGTAAAGAGACCCAGTACTTC. It encodes CASSHASGKETQYF. This chain links TRBV3-1 with TRBJ2-5; 7 nucleotides match TRBD2. CDR1 is LGHDT and CDR2 is YNNKEL in the germline V gene (reference sequence). The V and J ends lost 3 bases and 3 bases, in that order; junction bases with no gene match: 4. CDR3 length: 14 amino acids.

The CDR3 sequence: CASGETSTYEQYF. The CDR3 DNA follows: TGCGCCAGCGGGGAAACCTCAACCTACGAGCAGTACTTC. This sequence joins TRBV5-1 and TRBJ2-7; D is ambiguous. The germline gives CDR1 SGHRS, CDR2 YFSETQ. This CDR3 has 13 residues. Between the trimmed V and J ends, which lost 7 bases and 2 bases, there was a span of 13 bases.

The chain carries TRBV6-2 or TRBV6-3 and TRBJ1-1; D is uncertain. V shed 6 bases and J shed 2 bases, with 10 bases lying between them. The CDR3 totals 13 residues. Germline CDR1 MNHEY, CDR2 SVGEGT. The CDR3 reads CASSLEINTEAFF. CDR3 DNA sequence: TGTGCCAGCAGCCTCGAAATTAACACTGAAGCTTTCTTT.

The chain employs TRBV27 and TRBJ2-1; 16 nucleotides agree with TRBD2. The CDR3 spans 21 residues. CDR1 is MNHEY and CDR2 is SMNVEV in the germline V gene (reference sequence). The J segment lost 3 bases and the V segment lost 7 bases, leaving 18 bases of the junction unmatched. The CDR3 sequence is CASKMYSQGLAGGQDYNEQFF. For the CDR3, the DNA is TGTGCCAGCAAAATGTATAGTCAGGGACTAGCGGGAGGGCAGGACTACAATGAGCAGTTCTTC.

V gene TRBV3-1 combines with J gene TRBJ1-6; 8 nucleotides line up with TRBD1. The CDR3 loop spans 16 amino acids. Per germline, CDR1 LGHDT and CDR2 YNNKEL (reference sequence). The V gene end was trimmed by 4 bases and the J gene end by 10 bases; junction bases not matched to a gene: 12. CDR3 loop: CASSRTRGLLRSPLHF. CDR3 coding DNA: TGTGCCAGCAGCCGAACCAGGGGGCTCCTCCGGTCACCCCTCCACTTT.

This chain uses TRBV20-1 with TRBJ2-4, with D uncertain. The V and J ends lost 5 bases and 8 bases respectively, with 10 bases between them. This CDR3 comprises 11 residues. Per germline, CDR1 DFQATT and CDR2 SNEGSKA (reference sequence). CDR3 in amino acids: CSAALEDIQYF. CDR3 sequence (DNA): TGCAGTGCTGCCCTAGAAGACATTCAGTACTTC.

The table lists this clonotype with many counts. The rearrangement joins TRBV29-1 to TRBJ2-1; possibly TRBD2 for D (6 bases). The length of the CDR3 is 16 residues. The V end lost 4 bases, the J end lost 4 bases, and 20 bases lay between the germline ends. CDR1 is SQVTM and CDR2 is ANQGSEA in the germline V gene. In DNA form, the CDR3 reads TGCAGCGTTGTTCGGCCCAAAGCGGGTACTTACAATGAGCAGTTCTTC. This codes for CSVVRPKAGTYNEQFF.

This clonotype came up many times. The chain employs TRBV10-3 and TRBJ2-7; 8 nucleotides align to TRBD2. The CDR3 is 17 amino acids. Losses at the gene ends were 0 bases for V and 0 bases for J; bases not matched to a gene: 7. Germline CDR1 ENHRY, CDR2 SYGVKD. As DNA, the CDR3 is TGTGCCATCAGTGAGTCTCGGGCTAGCGGGTTCTCCTACGAGCAGTACTTC. This sequence encodes CAISESRASGFSYEQYF.

To note about this clonotype: This may be a read error, as it is one base from a much larger clone. No conserved phenylalanine or tryptophan is present at the end of the CDR3, so a read error is the likely explanation. The DNA is left out, because the CDR3 cannot be placed on it with certainty; the CDR3 is given as TCRdb lists it. This chain joins TRBV5-1 and TRBJ2-5. The CDR3 is 12 amino acids long, termini counted. Germline CDR1 SGHRS, CDR2 YFSETQ. CDR3 residues: CASSLDGLVPFS.

The rearrangement links TRBV20-1 to TRBJ2-7, with D possibly TRBD1 on 6 matching bases. The end of the DNA aligns better with TRBJ2-5, so the J call may be wrong. The V gene's germline CDR1 is DFQATT and CDR2 SNEGSKA (reference sequence). The CDR3 spans 13 residues. CDR3 loop: CSARGGQQETQYF. The CDR3 DNA is TGCAGTGCTAGGGGCGGACAGCAAGAGACCCAGTACTTC.